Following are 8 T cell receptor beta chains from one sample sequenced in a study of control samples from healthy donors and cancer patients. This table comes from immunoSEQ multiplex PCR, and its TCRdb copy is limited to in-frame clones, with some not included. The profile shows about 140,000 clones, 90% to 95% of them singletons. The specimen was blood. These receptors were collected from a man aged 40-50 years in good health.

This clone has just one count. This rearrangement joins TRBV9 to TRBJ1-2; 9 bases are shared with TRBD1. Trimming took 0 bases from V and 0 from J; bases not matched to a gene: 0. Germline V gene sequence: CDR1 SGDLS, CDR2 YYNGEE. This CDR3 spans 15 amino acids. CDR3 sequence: CASSVGTGANYGYTF. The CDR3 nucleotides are TGTGCCAGCAGCGTAGGGACAGGGGCTAACTATGGCTACACCTTC.

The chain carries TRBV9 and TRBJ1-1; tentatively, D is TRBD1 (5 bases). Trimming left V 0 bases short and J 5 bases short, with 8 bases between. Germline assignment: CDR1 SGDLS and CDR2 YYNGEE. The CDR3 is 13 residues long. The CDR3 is CASSVGGATEAFF. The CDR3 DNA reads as TGTGCCAGCAGCGTAGGGGGCGCGACTGAAGCTTTCTTT.

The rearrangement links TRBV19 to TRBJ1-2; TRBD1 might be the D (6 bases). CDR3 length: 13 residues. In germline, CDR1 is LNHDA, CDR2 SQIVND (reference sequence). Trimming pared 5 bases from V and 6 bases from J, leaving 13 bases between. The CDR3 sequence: CASSFPGADGYTF. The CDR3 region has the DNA TGTGCCAGTAGTTTCCCAGGGGCGGATGGCTACACCTTC. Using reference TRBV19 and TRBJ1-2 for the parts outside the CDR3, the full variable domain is DGGITQSPKYLFRKEGQNVTLSCEQNLNHDAMYWYRQDPGQGLRLIYYSQIVNDFQKGDIAEGYSVSREKKESFPLTVTSAQKNPTAFYLCASSFPGADGYTFGSGTRLTVV.

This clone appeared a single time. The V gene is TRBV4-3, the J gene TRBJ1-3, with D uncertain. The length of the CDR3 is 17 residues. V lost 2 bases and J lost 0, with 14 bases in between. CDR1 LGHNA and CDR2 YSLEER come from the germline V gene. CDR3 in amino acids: CASSQRWKEISGNTIYF. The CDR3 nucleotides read TGCGCCAGCAGCCAAAGGTGGAAGGAAATCTCTGGAAACACCATATATTTT.

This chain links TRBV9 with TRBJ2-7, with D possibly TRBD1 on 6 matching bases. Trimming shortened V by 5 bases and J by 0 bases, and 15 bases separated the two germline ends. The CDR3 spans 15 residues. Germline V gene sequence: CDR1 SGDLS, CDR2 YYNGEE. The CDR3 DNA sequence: TGTGCCAGCAGTCTTGGACAGACGAGCTCCTACGAGCAGTACTTC. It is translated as CASSLGQTSSYEQYF.

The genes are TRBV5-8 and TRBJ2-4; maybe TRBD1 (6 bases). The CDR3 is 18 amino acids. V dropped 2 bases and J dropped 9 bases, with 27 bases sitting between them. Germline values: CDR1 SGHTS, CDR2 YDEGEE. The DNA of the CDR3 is TGTGCCAGCAGCTTCCACCCTGTGATCCGGGACAAATTAGGCATTCAGTACTTC. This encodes CASSFHPVIRDKLGIQYF.

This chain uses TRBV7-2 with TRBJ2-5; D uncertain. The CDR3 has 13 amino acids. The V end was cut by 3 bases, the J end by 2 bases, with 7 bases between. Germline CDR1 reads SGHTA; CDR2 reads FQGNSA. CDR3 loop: CASSFSLQETQYF. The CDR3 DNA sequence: TGTGCCAGCAGCTTCAGTTTGCAAGAGACCCAGTACTTC.

The CDR3 protein is CATRTSGGYNEQFF. Here the CDR3 DNA reads TGTGCCACCCGGACTAGCGGGGGTTACAATGAGCAGTTCTTC. The V gene is TRBV10-3, the J gene TRBJ2-1; 13 positions match TRBD2. There are 14 residues in the CDR3. Looked up from germline, CDR1 is ENHRY and CDR2 is SYGVKD. With V trimmed by 10 bases and J by 4 bases, 4 bases remained unmatched.